The rows below give T cell receptor beta chains drawn from one sample of a study of blood T cell repertoires in COVID-19. Only in-frame clones appear in the TCRdb table, and some are missing; sequencing was by immunoSEQ multiplex PCR. This sample carries roughly 300,000 clones, 83% of them seen once, and the ten largest clones take about 1.2%. Sequenced input: peripheral blood. Receptors were obtained from a woman aged 50 to 60 with acute or convalescent COVID-19. CDR3s include the opening cysteine and the closing phenylalanine or tryptophan. A D gene is named only where the DNA matches it firmly. The size of a clone is reported for some rows only, either as once, few or many, or as a class for expanded clones.

clone_size: -
v_call: TRBV4-3
j_call: TRBJ1-6
d_call: TRBD1
cdr3_aa: CASSHIPGQGRSPLHF
cdr3_nt: TGCGCCAGCAGCCATATCCCGGGACAGGGGCGTTCACCCCTCCACTTT

clone_size: -
v_call: TRBV5-1
j_call: TRBJ1-1
d_call: TRBD1
cdr3_aa: CASSGDSQRRNTEAFF
cdr3_nt: TGCGCCAGCAGCGGGGACAGCCAAAGGAGGAACACTGAAGCTTTCTTT

clone_size: -
v_call: TRBV5-6
j_call: TRBJ1-1
d_call: -
cdr3_aa: CASSLAPGGTEAFF
cdr3_nt: TGTGCCAGCAGCTTGGCCCCCGGGGGCACTGAAGCTTTCTTT

clone_size: -
v_call: TRBV3-1/TRBV3-2
j_call: TRBJ2-1
d_call: TRBD2
cdr3_aa: CASLQGRIGRDEQFF
cdr3_nt: TGTGCCAGCCTTCAAGGGAGAATCGGGAGGGATGAGCAGTTCTTC

clone_size: -
v_call: TRBV30
j_call: TRBJ1-4
d_call: -
cdr3_aa: CAWSVNRNEKLFF
cdr3_nt: TGTGCCTGGAGTGTAAATCGTAATGAAAAACTGTTTTTT

clone_size: few
v_call: TRBV10-3
j_call: TRBJ2-1
d_call: -
cdr3_aa: CAISEAGNEQFF
cdr3_nt: TGTGCCATCAGTGAGGCAGGTAATGAGCAGTTCTTC

clone_size: -
v_call: TRBV2
j_call: TRBJ1-5
d_call: -
cdr3_aa: CASRAGTSNQPQHF
cdr3_nt: TGTGCCAGCAGGGCCGGGACAAGTAATCAGCCCCAGCATTTT

clone_size: -
v_call: TRBV7-3
j_call: TRBJ2-1
d_call: TRBD2
cdr3_aa: CASSFLAENNEQFF
cdr3_nt: TGTGCCAGCAGCTTTCTAGCGGAGAACAATGAGCAGTTCTTC

clone_size: -
v_call: TRBV5-6
j_call: TRBJ1-2
d_call: TRBD1
cdr3_aa: CASSPGTGVTNYGYTF
cdr3_nt: TGTGCCAGCAGCCCGGGGACAGGAGTAACTAACTATGGCTACACCTTC

clone_size: -
v_call: TRBV3-1/TRBV3-2
j_call: TRBJ2-3
d_call: -
cdr3_aa: CASSQDHHSLADTQYF
cdr3_nt: TGTGCCAGCAGCCAAGATCATCACAGTTTAGCAGATACGCAGTATTTT

clone_size: -
v_call: TRBV29-1
j_call: TRBJ1-2
d_call: TRBD1
cdr3_aa: CSVPGQGSYTF
cdr3_nt: TGCAGCGTCCCCGGACAGGGAAGCTACACCTTC

clone_size: -
v_call: TRBV7-2
j_call: TRBJ2-2
d_call: -
cdr3_aa: CASSLLSGNTGELFF
cdr3_nt: TGTGCCAGCAGCCTACTGTCGGGAAACACCGGGGAGCTGTTTTTT

clone_size: -
v_call: TRBV6-5
j_call: TRBJ1-4
d_call: -
cdr3_aa: CASRPRRATNEKLFF
cdr3_nt: TGTGCCAGCAGGCCTCGGAGGGCAACTAATGAAAAACTGTTTTTT

clone_size: -
v_call: TRBV15
j_call: TRBJ2-5
d_call: -
cdr3_aa: CATSRAQGRGRGETQYF
cdr3_nt: TGTGCCACCAGCAGGGCCCAGGGGCGAGGGCGAGGGGAGACCCAGTACTTC

clone_size: once
v_call: TRBV7-9
j_call: TRBJ2-7
d_call: -
cdr3_aa: CASSLEIRTYEQYF
cdr3_nt: TGTGCCAGCAGCTTAGAGATTAGAACCTACGAGCAGTACTTC

clone_size: -
v_call: TRBV7-3
j_call: TRBJ2-1
d_call: TRBD2
cdr3_aa: CASSLLPGLAGRDEQFF
cdr3_nt: TGTGCCAGCAGCTTACTCCCCGGACTAGCGGGAAGGGATGAGCAGTTCTTC

clone_size: -
v_call: TRBV19
j_call: TRBJ2-1
d_call: TRBD2
cdr3_aa: CASTSFGLAGVNWSYNEQFF
cdr3_nt: TGTGCCAGTACCTCATTCGGGCTAGCGGGAGTAAATTGGTCCTACAATGAGCAGTTCTTC

clone_size: -
v_call: TRBV6-1
j_call: TRBJ2-4
d_call: -
cdr3_aa: CASSESRTETNIQYF
cdr3_nt: TGTGCCAGCAGTGAGTCGAGGACAGAAACAAACATTCAGTACTTC

clone_size: few
v_call: TRBV6-5
j_call: TRBJ1-1
d_call: -
cdr3_aa: CASILIPGNTEAFF
cdr3_nt: TGTGCCAGCATCCTAATCCCGGGTAACACTGAAGCTTTCTTT

clone_size: -
v_call: TRBV5-1
j_call: TRBJ1-5
d_call: -
cdr3_aa: CARSGGGGQPQHF
cdr3_nt: TGCGCCCGCAGCGGGGGGGGTGGTCAGCCCCAGCATTTT

clone_size: few
v_call: TRBV9
j_call: TRBJ1-2
d_call: -
cdr3_aa: CASSPITRTYGYTF
cdr3_nt: TGTGCCAGCAGTCCGATAACCAGAACCTATGGCTACACCTTC

clone_size: -
v_call: TRBV5-6
j_call: TRBJ2-5
d_call: TRBD1
cdr3_aa: CASSFSTGVGETQYF
cdr3_nt: TGTGCCAGCAGCTTTTCGACAGGGGTGGGAGAGACCCAGTACTTC

clone_size: -
v_call: TRBV3-1/TRBV3-2
j_call: TRBJ2-3
d_call: -
cdr3_aa: CASSQDFGRGADTQYF
cdr3_nt: TGTGCCAGCAGCCAAGACTTTGGTCGGGGAGCAGATACGCAGTATTTT

clone_size: -
v_call: TRBV25-1
j_call: TRBJ1-6
d_call: TRBD1
cdr3_aa: CASSEGTGRFNSPLHF
cdr3_nt: TGTGCCAGCAGTGAAGGGACAGGGAGGTTCAATTCACCCCTCCACTTT

clone_size: -
v_call: TRBV19
j_call: TRBJ1-2
d_call: TRBD1
cdr3_aa: CASSKQDRADGYTF
cdr3_nt: TGTGCCAGTAGTAAGCAGGACAGGGCGGATGGCTACACCTTC

clone_size: -
v_call: TRBV9
j_call: TRBJ2-7
d_call: TRBD1
cdr3_aa: CASSVGWGQTYEQYF
cdr3_nt: TGTGCCAGCAGCGTAGGGTGGGGACAGACCTACGAGCAGTACTTC

clone_size: -
v_call: TRBV3-1/TRBV3-2
j_call: TRBJ2-5
d_call: TRBD2
cdr3_aa: CASSQEGGLAGDQETQYF
cdr3_nt: TGTGCCAGCAGCCAAGAGGGGGGACTAGCGGGGGACCAAGAGACCCAGTACTTC

clone_size: -
v_call: TRBV6-5
j_call: TRBJ2-1
d_call: -
cdr3_aa: CATYRGLNEQFF
cdr3_nt: TGTGCCACCTACCGGGGGTTAAATGAGCAGTTCTTC

clone_size: -
v_call: TRBV29-1
j_call: TRBJ1-2
d_call: -
cdr3_aa: CSVEDRGRGKNYGYTF
cdr3_nt: TGCAGCGTTGAAGATCGCGGCAGGGGTAAAAACTATGGCTACACCTTC

clone_size: -
v_call: TRBV7-9
j_call: TRBJ2-3
d_call: TRBD1
cdr3_aa: CASSTRTGRSDTQYF
cdr3_nt: TGTGCCAGCAGCACCCGGACAGGGCGGTCAGATACGCAGTATTTT

clone_size: -
v_call: TRBV5-4
j_call: TRBJ1-2
d_call: -
cdr3_aa: CASSLEQYGYTF
cdr3_nt: TGTGCCAGCAGCTTAGAACAGTATGGCTACACCTTC

clone_size: -
v_call: TRBV9
j_call: TRBJ2-7
d_call: TRBD2
cdr3_aa: CASSVEGGLAGSMGEQYF
cdr3_nt: TGTGCCAGCAGCGTAGAAGGGGGACTAGCGGGCTCCATGGGGGAGCAGTACTTC

clone_size: -
v_call: TRBV19
j_call: TRBJ2-3
d_call: -
cdr3_aa: CASRSRASADTQYF
cdr3_nt: TGTGCCAGTAGATCCCGGGCTAGCGCGGATACGCAGTATTTT

clone_size: -
v_call: TRBV7-9
j_call: TRBJ2-1
d_call: -
cdr3_aa: CASSPSGVTQFF
cdr3_nt: TGTGCCAGCAGCCCATCGGGAGTTACACAGTTCTTC

clone_size: -
v_call: TRBV30
j_call: TRBJ1-5
d_call: -
cdr3_aa: CAWNGADQPQHF
cdr3_nt: TGTGCCTGGAATGGGGCGGATCAGCCCCAGCATTTT

clone_size: -
v_call: TRBV19
j_call: TRBJ2-5
d_call: -
cdr3_aa: CASSPGPEGQTQYF
cdr3_nt: TGTGCCAGTAGCCCCGGGCCGGAGGGGCAGACCCAGTACTTC

clone_size: -
v_call: TRBV6-1
j_call: TRBJ1-1
d_call: -
cdr3_aa: CASSEAEDSPNTEAFF
cdr3_nt: TGTGCCAGCAGTGAAGCTGAGGACAGTCCGAACACTGAAGCTTTCTTT

clone_size: -
v_call: TRBV30
j_call: TRBJ2-1
d_call: TRBD2
cdr3_aa: CAWSHHSGGANEQFF
cdr3_nt: TGTGCCTGGAGTCACCATAGCGGGGGGGCAAATGAGCAGTTCTTC

clone_size: -
v_call: TRBV30
j_call: TRBJ1-2
d_call: TRBD1
cdr3_aa: CAWSAGQGVGGYTF
cdr3_nt: TGTGCCTGGAGTGCGGGACAGGGGGTCGGGGGCTACACCTTC